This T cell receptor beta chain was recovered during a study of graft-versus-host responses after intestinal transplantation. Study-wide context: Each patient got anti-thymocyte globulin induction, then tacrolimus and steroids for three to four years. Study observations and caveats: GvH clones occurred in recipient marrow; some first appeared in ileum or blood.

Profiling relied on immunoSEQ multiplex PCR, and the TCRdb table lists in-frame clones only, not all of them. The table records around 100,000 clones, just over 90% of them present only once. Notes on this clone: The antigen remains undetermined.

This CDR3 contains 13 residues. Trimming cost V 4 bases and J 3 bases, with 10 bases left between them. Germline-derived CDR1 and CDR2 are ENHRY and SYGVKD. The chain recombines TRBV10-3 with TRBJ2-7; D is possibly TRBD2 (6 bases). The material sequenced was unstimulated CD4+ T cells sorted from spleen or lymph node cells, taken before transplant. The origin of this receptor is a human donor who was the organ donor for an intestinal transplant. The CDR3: CAISASEIYEQYF. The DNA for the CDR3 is TGTGCCATCAGTGCTAGCGAGATCTACGAGCAGTACTTC.